Sequencing of this T cell receptor (beta chain) was carried out in a study of neoadjuvant nivolumab and ipilimumab in lung cancer. The CDR3 contains 15 residues. V shed 3 bases, J shed 2 bases, and the junction held 4 bases outside the gene matches. Germline V gives CDR1 MNHEY, CDR2 SVGAGI. The assay was immunoSEQ multiplex PCR, and TCRdb's table has in-frame clones only and misses some. Among around 4,600 clones listed, roughly 76% were seen once. This TCR came from an adult with non-small cell lung cancer. Some clones in this sample may be carry-over from other donors' samples. V usage is TRBV6-5 and J usage is TRBJ1-5; TRBD1 agrees at 7 bases. The sequences come from normal lung tissue adjacent to the tumor, collected after neoadjuvant nivolumab, alone or with ipilimumab, at or shortly before surgery. The chain's CDR3 is CASSYKGGRNQPQHF. DNA of the CDR3: TGTGCCAGCAGTTATAAAGGGGGCCGCAATCAGCCCCAGCATTTT.